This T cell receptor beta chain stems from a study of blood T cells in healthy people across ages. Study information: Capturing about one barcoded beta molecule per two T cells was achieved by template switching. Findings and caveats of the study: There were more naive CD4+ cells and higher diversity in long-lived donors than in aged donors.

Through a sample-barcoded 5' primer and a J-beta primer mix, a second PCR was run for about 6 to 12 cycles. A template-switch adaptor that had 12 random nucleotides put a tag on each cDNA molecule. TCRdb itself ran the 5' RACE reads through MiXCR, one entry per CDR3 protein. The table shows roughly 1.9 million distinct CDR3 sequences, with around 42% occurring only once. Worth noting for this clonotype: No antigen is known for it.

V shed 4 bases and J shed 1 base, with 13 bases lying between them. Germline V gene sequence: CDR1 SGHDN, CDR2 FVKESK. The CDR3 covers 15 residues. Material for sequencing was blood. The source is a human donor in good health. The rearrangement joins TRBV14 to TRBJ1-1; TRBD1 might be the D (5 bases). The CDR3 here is CASSPRGAANTEAFF. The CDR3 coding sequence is TGTGCCAGCAGCCCCCGTGGGGCGGCGAACACTGAAGCTTTCTTT.